Listed below are T cell receptor beta chains from one sample, sequenced in a study of response to subunit inactivated influenza vaccine. TCRdb ran MiXCR on the RT-PCR reads and lists one entry per CDR3 protein. This repertoire shows about 160,000 distinct CDR3 sequences, roughly 10% found once; its top ten account for over 10%. The source material was non-naive T cells sorted from PBMCs, sampled around seven weeks after vaccination. These receptors originate from a man aged 50-60 years who received an inactivated influenza vaccine. Both conserved end residues are part of each CDR3. The D gene is left open where the match is weak. The size field is filled for only some rows; it gives once, few, many or a size class.

clone_size j_call v_call d_call cdr3_nt cdr3_aa
- TRBJ2-5 TRBV4-2 TRBD2 TGTGCCAGCAGCCAACCCGGGACTAGCGGACAAGAGACCCAGTACTTC CASSQPGTSGQETQYF
- TRBJ2-2 TRBV28 - TGTGCCAGCAGTTTGAGGTGGCAGACCGGGGAGCTGTTTTTT CASSLRWQTGELFF
- TRBJ2-1 TRBV11-1 TRBD2 TGTGCCAGCAGCCCCTGGGTAGCGGGGGGGCAAAAGGAGTACAATGAGCAGTTCTTC CASSPWVAGGQKEYNEQFF
- TRBJ2-7 TRBV7-2 TRBD1 TGTGCCAGCAGCTTGGGGACAGGTGTCGGATACGAGCAGTACTTC CASSLGTGVGYEQYF
few TRBJ1-2 TRBV29-1 - TGCAGCGTTGGATCCTCTAACTATGGCTACACCTTC CSVGSSNYGYTF
few TRBJ1-1 TRBV6-1 - TGTGCCAGCAGTGAACCCTGGAACTTCGAGGAAGCTTTCTTT CASSEPWNFEEAFF
- TRBJ2-3 TRBV20-1 - TGCAGTGCTAAATGGGGCGGGCCAAACACAGATACGCAGTATTTT CSAKWGGPNTDTQYF
few TRBJ1-5 TRBV7-2 - TGTGCCAGCAGCTTCGACAAAAATCAGCCCCAGCATTTT CASSFDKNQPQHF
- TRBJ2-1 TRBV24-1 TRBD1 TGTGCCACCAGTGTACCGGGACAGGGTCACAATGAGCAGTTCTTC CATSVPGQGHNEQFF
few TRBJ2-3 TRBV12-3/TRBV12-4 TRBD1 TGTGCCAGCAGTTTAGCGTCAGGACAGGGTAGCACAGATACGCAGTATTTT CASSLASGQGSTDTQYF
- TRBJ2-2 TRBV12-3/TRBV12-4 TRBD1 TGTGCCAGCAGTGGGCCGGACAGGGCAATTGCCGGGGAGCTGTTTTTT CASSGPDRAIAGELFF
- TRBJ2-4 TRBV6-1 - TGTGCCAGCAGTGCACCCGGGAGCAAAAACATTCAGTACTTC CASSAPGSKNIQYF
many TRBJ1-4 TRBV7-9 - TGTGCCAGCAGTGAGATCGGGGAAAAACTGTTTTTT CASSEIGEKLFF
few TRBJ1-2 TRBV4-3 TRBD1 TGCGCCAGCAGCCCCCGGGGACAGGGGGCGGATGGCTACACCTTC CASSPRGQGADGYTF
- TRBJ1-2 TRBV28 - TGTGCCAGCAGTGACTCCCGGGGCGGCCTCTATGGCTACACCTTC CASSDSRGGLYGYTF
few TRBJ1-6 TRBV10-3 - TGTGCCATCAGTGAGGGTAGGGCGAATGATTCACCCCTCCACTTT CAISEGRANDSPLHF
- TRBJ1-1 TRBV6-6 - TGTGCCAGCAGTTACATTTCGGACACTGAAGCTTTCTTT CASSYISDTEAFF
- TRBJ2-4 TRBV9 - TGTGCCAGCAGCGCCTCCCCGGGAACCACCAAAAACATTCAGTACTTC CASSASPGTTKNIQYF
few TRBJ2-5 TRBV20-1 TRBD2 TGCAGTGCCAAGAGCGGGATTAGTACAGAGACCCAGTACTTC CSAKSGISTETQYF
few TRBJ2-7 TRBV7-2 TRBD2 TGTGCCAGCAGCTTAGCGGGTGAGTCTAGCGGGAGAAGGAACGAGCAGTACTTC CASSLAGESSGRRNEQYF
- TRBJ1-1 TRBV20-1 - TGCAGTGCTAGAGATCGAGGCAGGCAGGCGAACACTGAAGCTTTCTTT CSARDRGRQANTEAFF
many TRBJ2-3 TRBV28 - TGTGCCAGCACGTCGCCACTTACTTCAGATACGCAGTATTTT CASTSPLTSDTQYF
many TRBJ2-1 TRBV7-9 TRBD2 TGTGCCAGCAGCTTAGAGGGGACTAGCGAGGAGGGGCAGTTCTTC CASSLEGTSEEGQFF
- TRBJ1-5 TRBV6-1 TRBD1 TGTGCCAGCAGCCCTGCGGGCAGGGGGCGAGTCTATAGCAATCAGCCCCAGCATTTT CASSPAGRGRVYSNQPQHF
- TRBJ2-7 TRBV20-1 - TGCAGTGCAAACAGGGACTACGAGCAGTACTTC CSANRDYEQYF
few TRBJ1-3 TRBV6-1 - TGTGCCACTTCGCGGGCCGGGCGCACTGGAAACACCATATATTTT CATSRAGRTGNTIYF
- TRBJ1-1 TRBV5-5 - TGTGCCAGCAGCTTAGGGGACCATATGAACACTGAAGCTTTCTTT CASSLGDHMNTEAFF
many TRBJ1-4 TRBV7-2 TRBD1 TGTGCCAGCAGCCGAGACGACAGGGCTAATGAAAAACTGTTTTTT CASSRDDRANEKLFF